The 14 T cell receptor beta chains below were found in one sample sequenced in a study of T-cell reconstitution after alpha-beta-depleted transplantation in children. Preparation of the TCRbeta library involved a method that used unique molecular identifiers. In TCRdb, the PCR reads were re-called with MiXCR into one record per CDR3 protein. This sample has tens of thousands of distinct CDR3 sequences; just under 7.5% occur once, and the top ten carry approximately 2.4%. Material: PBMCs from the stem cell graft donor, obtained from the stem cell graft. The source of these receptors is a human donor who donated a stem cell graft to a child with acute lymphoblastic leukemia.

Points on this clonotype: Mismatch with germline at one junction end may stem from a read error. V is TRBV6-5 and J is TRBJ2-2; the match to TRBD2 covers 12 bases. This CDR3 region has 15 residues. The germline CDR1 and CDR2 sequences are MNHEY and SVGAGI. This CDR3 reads CASSYRLAGAGGLFF. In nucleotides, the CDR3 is TGTGCCAGCAGTTACAGACTAGCGGGAGCCGGGGGGCTGTTTTTT.

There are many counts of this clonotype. The CDR3 coding sequence is TGCGCCAGCAGCTTGTACGGGACAGGTCAAGATACGCAGTATTTT. The encoded protein is CASSLYGTGQDTQYF. The rearrangement joins TRBV5-1 to TRBJ2-3; 8 positions match TRBD1. This CDR3 has 15 amino acids. J gave up 5 bases and V 1 base, and 6 bases lay outside the gene matches. In germline, CDR1 is SGHRS, CDR2 YFSETQ.

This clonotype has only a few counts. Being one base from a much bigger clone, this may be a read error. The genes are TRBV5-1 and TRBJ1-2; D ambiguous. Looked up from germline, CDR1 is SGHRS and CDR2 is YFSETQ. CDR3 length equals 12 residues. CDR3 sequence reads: CASSPDMYGHTF. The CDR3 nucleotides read TGCGCCAGCAGCCCCGACATGTATGGCCACACCTTC.

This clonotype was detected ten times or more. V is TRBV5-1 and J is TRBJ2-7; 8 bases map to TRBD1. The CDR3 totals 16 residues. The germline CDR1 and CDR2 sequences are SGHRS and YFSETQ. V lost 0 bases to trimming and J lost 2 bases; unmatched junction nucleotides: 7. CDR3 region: CASSLGGTGDTYEQYF. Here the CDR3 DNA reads TGCGCCAGCAGCTTGGGAGGGACAGGCGATACCTACGAGCAGTACTTC.

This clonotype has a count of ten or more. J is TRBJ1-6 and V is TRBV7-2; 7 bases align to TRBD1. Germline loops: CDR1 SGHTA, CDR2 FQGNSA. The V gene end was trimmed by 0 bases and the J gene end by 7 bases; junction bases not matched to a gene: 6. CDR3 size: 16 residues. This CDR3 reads CASSLARGTENSPLHF. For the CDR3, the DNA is TGTGCCAGCAGCTTAGCCAGAGGGACAGAGAATTCACCCCTCCACTTT.

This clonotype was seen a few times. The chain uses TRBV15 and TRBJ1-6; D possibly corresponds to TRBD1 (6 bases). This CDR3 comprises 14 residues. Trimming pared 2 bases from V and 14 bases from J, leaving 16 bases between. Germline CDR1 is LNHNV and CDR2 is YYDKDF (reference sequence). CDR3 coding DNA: TGTGCCACCAGCAGACCTACAGGGAACTCATCCCTCCACTTT. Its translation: CATSRPTGNSSLHF.

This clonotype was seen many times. The CDR3, as DNA: TGTGCCTACGAGGCAAACCGGCGATACACTGAAGCTTTCTTT. Encoded protein: CAYEANRRYTEAFF. The chain is built from TRBV5-4 and TRBJ1-1; no clear D gene. Looked up from germline, CDR1 is SGHNT and CDR2 is YYREEE (reference sequence). Deletions cut 10 bases from V and 3 bases from J, with 19 bases between. This CDR3 is 14 amino acids long.

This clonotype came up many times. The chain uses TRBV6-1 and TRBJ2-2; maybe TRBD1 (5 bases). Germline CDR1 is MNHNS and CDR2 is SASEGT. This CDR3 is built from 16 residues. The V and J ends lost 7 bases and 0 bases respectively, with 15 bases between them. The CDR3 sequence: CASTPTAPTNTGELFF. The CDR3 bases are TGTGCCAGCACCCCGACAGCCCCAACGAACACCGGGGAGCTGTTTTTT.

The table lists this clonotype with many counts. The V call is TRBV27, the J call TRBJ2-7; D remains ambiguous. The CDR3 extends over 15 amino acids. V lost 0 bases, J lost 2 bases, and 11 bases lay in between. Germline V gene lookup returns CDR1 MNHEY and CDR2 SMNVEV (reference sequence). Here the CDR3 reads CASSLSGGVPYEQYF. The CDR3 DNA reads TGTGCCAGCAGTTTATCTGGTGGGGTTCCCTACGAGCAGTACTTC.

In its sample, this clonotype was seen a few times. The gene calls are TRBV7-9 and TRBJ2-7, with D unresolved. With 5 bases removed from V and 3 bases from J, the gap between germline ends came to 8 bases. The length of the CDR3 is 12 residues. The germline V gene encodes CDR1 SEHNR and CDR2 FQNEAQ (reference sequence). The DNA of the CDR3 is TGTGCCAGCAGCCCAACAGACTACGAGCAGTACTTC. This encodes CASSPTDYEQYF.

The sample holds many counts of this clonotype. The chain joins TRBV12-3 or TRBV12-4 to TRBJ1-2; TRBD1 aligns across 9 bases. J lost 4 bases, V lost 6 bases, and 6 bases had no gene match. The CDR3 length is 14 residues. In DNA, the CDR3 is TGTGCCAGCAGCCCGCGGGACAGGGCCTATGGCTACACCTTC. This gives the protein CASSPRDRAYGYTF.

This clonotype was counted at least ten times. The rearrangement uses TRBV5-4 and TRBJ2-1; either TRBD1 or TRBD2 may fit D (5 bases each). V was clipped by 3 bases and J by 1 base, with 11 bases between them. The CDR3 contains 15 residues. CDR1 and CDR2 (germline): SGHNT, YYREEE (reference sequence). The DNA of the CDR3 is TGTGCCAGCAGCTCAGGGAGTGGATCCTACAATGAGCAGTTCTTC. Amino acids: CASSSGSGSYNEQFF.

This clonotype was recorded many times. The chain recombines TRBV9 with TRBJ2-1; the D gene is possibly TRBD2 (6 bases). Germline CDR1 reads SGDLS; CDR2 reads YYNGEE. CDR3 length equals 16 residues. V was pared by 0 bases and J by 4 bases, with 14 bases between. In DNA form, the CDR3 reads TGTGCCAGCAGCGTAGGTCAGGGAGGTGGGTACAATGAGCAGTTCTTC. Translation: CASSVGQGGGYNEQFF.

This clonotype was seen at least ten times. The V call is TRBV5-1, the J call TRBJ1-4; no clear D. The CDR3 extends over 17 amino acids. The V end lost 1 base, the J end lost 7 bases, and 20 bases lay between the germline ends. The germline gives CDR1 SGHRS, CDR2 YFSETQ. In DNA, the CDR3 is TGCGCCAGCAGCTTGTACGACCGGGGTCTAATCGGTGAAAAACTGTTTTTT. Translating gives CASSLYDRGLIGEKLFF. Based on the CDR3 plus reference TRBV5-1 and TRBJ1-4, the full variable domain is KAGVTQTPRYLIKTRGQQVTLSCSPISGHRSVSWYQQTPGQGLQFLFEYFSETQRNKGNFPGRFSGRQFSNSRSEMNVSTLELGDSALYLCASSLYDRGLIGEKLFFGSGTQLSVL.